The 16 T cell receptor beta chains below were found in one sample sequenced in a study of CD8 T cell repertoires and HIV-1 epitope variants. Sequenced by immunoSEQ multiplex PCR; TCRdb stores in-frame clones only, minus some. The sample has approximately 4,200 clones, just over 65% seen once. These receptors' targets are unknown. Sequencing was performed on cultured CD8+ T cells derived from PBMCs. Source of these receptors: a male donor with HIV.

This clone is medium-sized within its sample. The rearrangement links TRBV29-1 to TRBJ2-3; D possibly corresponds to TRBD2 (5 bases). The CDR3 consists of 14 residues. With 7 bases removed from V and 2 bases from J, the gap between germline ends came to 16 bases. Germline V gives CDR1 SQVTM, CDR2 ANQGSEA. The CDR3 bases are TGCAGCGCGGCGGGCACCGAGTCCACAGATACGCAGTATTTT. This gives the protein CSAAGTESTDTQYF.

J is TRBJ1-1 and V is TRBV18, with D possibly being TRBD1 (5 bases). This CDR3 has 13 residues. Trimming removed 3 bases at V and 1 base at J, with 6 bases between. Germline V gives CDR1 KGHSH, CDR2 LQKENI. The CDR3 DNA sequence: TGTGCCAGCTCACCGGGACGGAACACTGAAGCTTTCTTT. This translates into CASSPGRNTEAFF. Together with reference TRBV18 and TRBJ1-1, the CDR3 gives the full variable domain: NAGVMQNPRHLVRRRGQEARLRCSPMKGHSHVYWYRQLPEEGLKFMVYLQKENIIDESGMPKERFSAEFPKEGPSILRIQQVVRGDSAAYFCASSPGRNTEAFFGQGTRLTVV.

In its sample, this clone was seen once. The chain is built from TRBV5-6 and TRBJ2-3; 11 bases align to TRBD2. V was pared by 4 bases and J by 6 bases, with 4 bases of the junction left unmatched. This CDR3 spans 14 amino acids. The germline CDR1 and CDR2 sequences are SGHDT and YYEEEE. The CDR3 is CASSVSGGADTQYF. The CDR3 DNA reads as TGTGCCAGCAGCGTTAGCGGGGGGGCGGATACGCAGTATTTT.

The chain recombines TRBV6-4 with TRBJ2-7, with TRBD2 identical over 11 bases. The CDR3 covers 18 residues. Trimming took 6 bases from V and 2 from J; bases not matched to a gene: 15. Germline CDR1 is MRHNA and CDR2 is SNTAGT. In DNA, the CDR3 is TGTGCCAGCAGGGATCTTCTGACTAGCGGGGATTCGCCCTACGAGCAGTACTTC. This codes for CASRDLLTSGDSPYEQYF.

Note on this clone: The junction differs from germline at one of its ends, possibly a read error. This rearrangement joins TRBV4-1 to TRBJ1-5; tentative D call: TRBD1 (5 bases). CDR1 MGHRA and CDR2 YSYEKL come from the germline V gene. This CDR3 region has 15 residues. The CDR3 nucleotides are TGTGCCAGCAGCCAAGAAGGGGAAACCAATCAGCCCCAGCATTTT. Translated, it gives CASSQEGETNQPQHF.

The chain links TRBV13 to TRBJ1-1; no firm D call. Germline V lookup: CDR1 PRHDT, CDR2 FYEKMQ (reference sequence). The V end lost 4 bases, the J end lost 6 bases, and 15 bases lay between the germline ends. CDR3 length equals 14 residues. CDR3: CASSSTDSEAEAFF. CDR3 DNA: TGTGCCAGCAGCTCCACCGACTCCGAGGCTGAAGCTTTCTTT.

The genes are TRBV6-6 and TRBJ1-2; the D gene is possibly TRBD1 (6 bases). Trimming removed 6 bases from V and 8 bases from J, with 16 bases in between. CDR1 and CDR2 (germline): MNHNY, SVGAGI (reference sequence). This CDR3 is built from 13 residues. CDR3 nucleotide sequence: TGTGCCAGCAGCCTCTCGGACAGACGGGGCTACACCTTC. Its translation is CASSLSDRRGYTF.

The genes are TRBV27 and TRBJ1-2; 10 bases are a match to TRBD1. The V gene end was trimmed by 5 bases and the J gene end by 8 bases; junction bases not matched to a gene: 8. Germline-derived CDR1 and CDR2 are MNHEY and SMNVEV (reference sequence). The CDR3 runs 14 residues. The CDR3 here is CASSATGGFGGYTF. The CDR3 DNA reads TGTGCCAGCAGTGCGACAGGGGGCTTTGGCGGCTACACCTTC.

V usage is TRBV5-1 and J usage is TRBJ2-7; 10 bases are shared with TRBD1. V shed 3 bases, J shed 2 bases, and the junction held 8 bases outside the gene matches. The CDR3 contains 16 residues. Germline CDR1 is SGHRS and CDR2 is YFSETQ. CDR3 in DNA: TGCGCCAGCAGCTGGGGACAGGGGTTAATGGCCTACGAGCAGTACTTC. Amino acid sequence: CASSWGQGLMAYEQYF.

The V gene is TRBV5-4, the J gene TRBJ2-7; a weak D match, TRBD1 (6 bases). V was pared by 2 bases and J by 2 bases, with 11 bases between. The germline CDR1 and CDR2 sequences are SGHNT and YYREEE (reference sequence). CDR3 length: 14 amino acids. The chain's CDR3 is CASSLGDTPYEQYF. For the CDR3, the DNA is TGTGCCAGCAGCTTAGGGGACACCCCCTACGAGCAGTACTTC.

The chain couples TRBV7-2 to TRBJ2-7; 9 positions agree with TRBD1. With V trimmed by 5 bases and J by 2 bases, 7 bases remained unmatched. CDR1 and CDR2 (germline): SGHTA, FQGNSA. The CDR3 is 15 residues long. The CDR3 loop is CASSRTGDFTYEQYF. In DNA form, the CDR3 reads TGTGCCAGCAGCCGGACAGGGGACTTTACCTACGAGCAGTACTTC.

The rearrangement uses TRBV14 and TRBJ1-1; D is unresolved. The CDR3 has 13 amino acids. Per the germline V gene, CDR1 is SGHDN and CDR2 is FVKESK. Trimming removed 4 bases from V and 6 bases from J, with 12 bases in between. CDR3 in amino acids: CASSREGLAEAFF. The CDR3 DNA sequence: TGTGCCAGCAGCCGTGAGGGTTTGGCTGAAGCTTTCTTT. Supplemented by reference TRBV14 and TRBJ1-1, the full variable domain reads EAGVTQFPSHSVIEKGQTVTLRCDPISGHDNLYWYRRVMGKEIKFLLHFVKESKQDESGMPNNRFLAERTGGTYSTLKVQPAELEDSGVYFCASSREGLAEAFFGQGTRLTVV.

V is TRBV7-9 and J is TRBJ2-2, with 10 nucleotides matching TRBD2. Germline assignment: CDR1 SEHNR and CDR2 FQNEAQ (reference sequence). CDR3 length: 16 residues. The trim removed 5 bases at V and 1 base at J, leaving 4 bases unmatched. CDR3 loop: CASSTRTSGNTGELFF. Here the CDR3 DNA reads TGTGCCAGCAGCACACGGACTAGCGGGAACACCGGGGAGCTGTTTTTT.

The V gene is TRBV7-6, the J gene TRBJ1-1, with D uncertain. This CDR3 is built from 13 residues. The ends were cut back, 4 bases at V and 1 base at J, with 7 bases in the middle. CDR1 and CDR2 from the germline V gene are SGHVS and FNYEAQ. This CDR3 reads CASSSMGNTEAFF. Here the CDR3 DNA reads TGTGCCAGCAGCTCCATGGGGAACACTGAAGCTTTCTTT.

V usage is TRBV6-5 and J usage is TRBJ2-5; 13 bases map to TRBD2. This CDR3 contains 14 residues. The ends lost 6 bases at V and 2 bases at J; junction bases unmatched: 0. The germline gives CDR1 MNHEY, CDR2 SVGAGI. For the CDR3, the DNA is TGTGCCAGCAGACTAGCGGGAGGGCAAGAGACCCAGTACTTC. Its translation is CASRLAGGQETQYF.

The CDR3 protein is CASSQDLDPASGASPLHF. The CDR3 DNA is TGCGCCAGCAGCCAAGATCTGGATCCGGCATCGGGGGCTTCACCCCTCCACTTT. This chain links TRBV4-3 with TRBJ1-6; possibly TRBD1 for D (6 bases). Germline CDR1 is LGHNA and CDR2 is YSLEER. This CDR3 has 18 residues. The V and J ends lost 0 bases and 9 bases respectively, with 21 bases between them.